Listed below are T cell receptor beta chains from one sample, sequenced in a study of vaccination effects on CD4 cells after COVID-19. Produced via immunoSEQ multiplex PCR; TCRdb's table is partial and in-frame only. The sample has around 81,000 clones, 60% to 85% seen once; the top ten hold under 1.2%. No cognate antigen is known for these TCRs. Material: CD4+ T cells from PBMCs cultured with HCoV-OC43 spike peptides, obtained after COVID-19 vaccination. Source of these receptors: a human donor who received a COVID-19 vaccine. Both conserved end residues are part of each CDR3. The D gene is left open where the match is weak. The size field is filled for only some rows; it gives once, few, many or a size class.

abundance	v_gene	j_gene	d_gene	CDR3aa	CDR3nt
NA	TRBV18	TRBJ1-5	TRBD1	CASSATGTDLGRNQPQHF	TGTGCCAGCTCAGCAACTGGGACAGACCTTGGGAGGAATCAGCCCCAGCATTTT
NA	TRBV27	TRBJ1-2	NA	CASSLRGAQDGYTF	TGTGCCAGCAGTTTAAGGGGGGCGCAGGATGGCTACACCTTC
NA	TRBV5-1	TRBJ1-4	NA	CASSLELGATGKLFF	TGCGCCAGCAGCTTGGAGCTGGGGGCTACAGGAAAACTGTTTTTT
NA	TRBV5-1	TRBJ1-5	NA	CASSAGDPNQPQHF	TGCGCCAGCAGCGCGGGGGACCCTAACCAGCCCCAGCATTTT
once	TRBV5-1	TRBJ1-5	NA	CASSLDPGGTQPQHF	TGCGCCAGCAGCTTGGATCCTGGGGGCACTCAGCCCCAGCATTTT
NA	TRBV24-1	TRBJ1-2	TRBD1	CATSEPGTGGDYTF	TGTGCCACCAGTGAACCCGGGACAGGGGGCGACTACACCTTC
few	TRBV4-1	TRBJ1-4	NA	CASSQKGALVKKLFF	TGCGCCAGCAGCCAGAAAGGGGCGCTCGTGAAAAAACTGTTTTTT
NA	TRBV7-3	TRBJ2-2	TRBD2	CASSLSGGGASTGELFF	TGTGCCAGCAGCTTATCGGGCGGGGGGGCCTCCACCGGGGAGCTGTTTTTT
NA	TRBV5-1	TRBJ1-3	NA	CASSLDMGVGNTIYF	TGCGCCAGCAGCTTGGATATGGGAGTTGGAAACACCATATATTTT
few	TRBV5-1	TRBJ1-1	NA	CASSFLGEDTEAFF	TGCGCCAGCAGCTTTTTAGGGGAGGACACTGAAGCTTTCTTT
NA	TRBV4-1	TRBJ1-2	NA	CASSQGQLNYGYTF	TGCGCCAGCAGCCAAGGACAGCTAAACTATGGCTACACCTTC
NA	TRBV11-2	TRBJ2-5	NA	CASSLTLAPVAETQYF	TGTGCCAGCAGCTTAACCCTAGCGCCCGTTGCAGAGACCCAGTACTTC
NA	TRBV7-9	TRBJ1-4	NA	CASSSAPRGAMGEKLFF	TGTGCCAGCAGCTCTGCGCCCCGGGGGGCAATGGGTGAAAAACTGTTTTTT
NA	TRBV24-1	TRBJ2-6	TRBD2	CATSDPGLRDYSGANVLTF	TGTGCCACCAGTGACCCAGGGTTACGGGACTACTCTGGGGCCAACGTCCTGACTTTC
NA	TRBV2	TRBJ1-2	NA	CASSAGRLNYGYTF	TGTGCCAGCAGTGCCGGACGGCTTAACTATGGCTACACCTTC
NA	TRBV5-1	TRBJ1-1	NA	CASSTRTVNTEAFF	TGCGCCAGCAGCACCAGGACGGTGAACACTGAAGCTTTCTTT
NA	TRBV7-9	TRBJ1-4	NA	CASSLGSSGEKLFF	TGTGCCAGCAGCTTAGGGTCTTCGGGTGAAAAACTGTTTTTT
NA	TRBV12-3/TRBV12-4	TRBJ1-6	NA	CASSSRLESPLHF	TGTGCCAGCAGTTCTCGGTTGGAATCACCCCTCCACTTT
NA	TRBV6-2/TRBV6-3	TRBJ2-4	NA	CASSGPVNIQYF	TGTGCCAGCAGTGGACCAGTAAACATTCAGTACTTC
few	TRBV6-5	TRBJ1-4	NA	CASSRQRGSEKLFF	TGTGCCAGCAGTCGACAGCGAGGGTCTGAAAAACTGTTTTTT
NA	TRBV18	TRBJ2-5	NA	CASSPNGVQETQYF	TGTGCCAGCTCACCGAACGGAGTACAAGAGACCCAGTACTTC
NA	TRBV7-3	TRBJ2-3	TRBD2	CASSLGGSGGDTQYF	TGTGCCAGCAGCTTAGGCGGGTCCGGGGGGGATACGCAGTATTTT
NA	TRBV7-2	TRBJ1-5	TRBD1	CASSLVGTGGMGSNQPQHF	TGTGCCAGCAGCTTAGTGGGTACAGGGGGCATGGGGAGCAATCAGCCCCAGCATTTT
NA	TRBV5-4	TRBJ2-1	TRBD1	CASSPGTTGGTNEQFF	TGTGCCAGCAGCCCGGGTACGACAGGGGGGACCAATGAGCAGTTCTTC
NA	TRBV20-1	TRBJ2-5	NA	CSAIIRETQYF	TGCAGTGCTATTATAAGGGAGACCCAGTACTTC
medium-sized	TRBV27	TRBJ2-1	NA	CASSLSRDEQFF	TGTGCCAGCAGTTTATCGAGGGATGAGCAGTTCTTC
NA	TRBV20-1	TRBJ1-3	NA	CSALSGNTIYF	TGCAGTGCCTTATCCGGAAACACCATATATTTT
NA	TRBV5-1	TRBJ1-6	NA	CASSPGNNSPLHF	TGCGCCAGCAGTCCAGGGAATAATTCACCCCTCCACTTT
NA	TRBV7-9	TRBJ2-5	NA	CASSLFGLETQYF	TGTGCCAGCAGCCTGTTCGGGTTGGAGACCCAGTACTTC
NA	TRBV7-9	TRBJ1-2	NA	CASSPAGGLNYGYTF	TGTGCCAGCAGCCCGGCGGGGGGTCTAAACTATGGCTACACCTTC
NA	TRBV28	TRBJ1-2	TRBD1	CASSLPTGAVGYTF	TGTGCCAGCAGTTTACCGACAGGGGCAGTTGGCTACACCTTC
once	TRBV28	TRBJ2-2	NA	CASSPPGRSDGELFF	TGTGCCAGCAGTCCACCTGGAAGAAGTGACGGGGAGCTGTTTTTT
few	TRBV9	TRBJ2-5	TRBD2	CASSLGSGGPQTQYF	TGTGCCAGCAGCCTCGGGAGCGGGGGGCCACAGACCCAGTACTTC
NA	TRBV3-1/TRBV3-2	TRBJ1-5	TRBD1	CASSPGDRGGNQPQHF	TGTGCCAGCAGCCCCGGGGACAGGGGAGGCAATCAGCCCCAGCATTTT
NA	TRBV5-6	TRBJ2-3	NA	CASSPAGTDTQYF	TGTGCCAGCAGCCCCGCAGGGACAGATACGCAGTATTTT
NA	TRBV5-1	TRBJ2-4	TRBD1	CASSEGTGNGIQYF	TGCGCCAGCAGCGAAGGGACAGGGAATGGCATTCAGTACTTC
few	TRBV10-1	TRBJ1-6	NA	CASSDVGKSPLHF	TGCGCCAGCAGTGACGTTGGGAAATCACCCCTCCACTTT
NA	TRBV6-2/TRBV6-3	TRBJ1-3	NA	CASSSPTGNGNTIYF	TGTGCCAGCAGTTCGCCCACAGGGAACGGAAACACCATATATTTT
NA	TRBV19	TRBJ2-5	NA	CASSMGDPNRWTQYF	TGTGCCAGTAGTATGGGAGACCCTAATAGGTGGACCCAGTACTTC
NA	TRBV10-2	TRBJ2-1	TRBD2	CASSGGTSGDNEQFF	TGCGCCAGCAGTGGGGGGACTAGCGGCGACAATGAGCAGTTCTTC
NA	TRBV24-1	TRBJ1-5	TRBD1	CATSGRGRHQPQHF	TGTGCCACCAGTGGAAGGGGGCGCCATCAGCCCCAGCATTTT
NA	TRBV7-2	TRBJ1-1	NA	CASSASMNTEAFF	TGTGCCAGCAGCGCCTCAATGAACACTGAAGCTTTCTTT
NA	TRBV30	TRBJ1-1	NA	CARGDRLNTEAFF	TGTGCCCGAGGGGACCGGTTGAACACTGAAGCTTTCTTT
NA	TRBV4-1	TRBJ2-1	NA	CASSQVDVRRWGRNEQFF	TGCGCCAGCAGCCAAGTCGACGTTAGACGTTGGGGGCGGAATGAGCAGTTCTTC
NA	TRBV18	TRBJ1-1	NA	CASSPNRQESTEAFF	TGTGCCAGCTCACCAAACCGACAGGAAAGCACTGAAGCTTTCTTT
NA	TRBV11-3	TRBJ2-3	NA	CASSKDTTITDTQYF	TGTGCCAGCAGCAAAGACACTACTATCACAGATACGCAGTATTTT
NA	TRBV6-4	TRBJ1-5	NA	CASSEGGNQPQHF	TGTGCCAGCAGTGAAGGGGGGAATCAGCCCCAGCATTTT
NA	TRBV5-1	TRBJ1-3	NA	CASSPDGGNTIYF	TGCGCCAGCAGCCCGGACGGTGGAAACACCATATATTTT
NA	TRBV9	TRBJ2-2	TRBD1	CASSARGSEIGELFF	TGTGCCAGCAGCGCCAGGGGGTCCGAGATCGGGGAGCTGTTTTTT
NA	TRBV24-1	TRBJ1-1	NA	CATSDPRVTEAFF	TGTGCCACCAGTGATCCCAGGGTTACTGAAGCTTTCTTT
NA	TRBV19	TRBJ2-3	TRBD2	CASSPRLAGGRADTQYF	TGTGCCAGTAGTCCAAGACTAGCGGGGGGCCGGGCAGATACGCAGTATTTT
NA	TRBV18	TRBJ2-4	TRBD2	CASSGSGGAKNIQYF	TGTGCCAGCTCTGGGAGCGGGGGAGCCAAAAACATTCAGTACTTC
NA	TRBV24-1	TRBJ1-2	TRBD1	CATSDSDRDYGYTF	TGTGCCACCAGTGATTCGGACAGGGACTATGGCTACACCTTC
NA	TRBV4-3	TRBJ1-3	NA	CASSQDGAVGNTIYF	TGCGCCAGCAGCCAAGATGGGGCGGTTGGAAACACCATATATTTT
NA	TRBV3-1/TRBV3-2	TRBJ1-2	TRBD1	CASSLGPGQGAGYTF	TGTGCCAGCAGCCTAGGCCCGGGACAGGGGGCGGGCTACACCTTC